The entry below describes one T cell receptor (beta chain). This record belongs to a study of blood T cell repertoires in COVID-19. At the level of the study: Italy, Spain and the United States were the sources of the convalescent and acute COVID-19 samples. T cells, B-cell-depleted T cells, or PBMCs provided the cDNA or gDNA that served as material.

Original methodology: How many nucleated cells were present was estimated from reference gene primer amplification. Produced via immunoSEQ multiplex PCR; TCRdb's table is partial and in-frame only. Clone size and V and J calls were adopted from that table, with D and trimming inferred from the DNA. This table has about 51,000 clones, 86% appearing once. Source material: peripheral blood. The source is a man older than 75 with active COVID-19.

The CDR3, as DNA: TGTGCCAGCAGCCATCGTTCTCCGGGACTAGCGGGAACTCGGAATGAGCAGTTCTTC. Amino acids: CASSHRSPGLAGTRNEQFF. The J gene is TRBJ2-1, the V gene TRBV3-1 (or the pseudogene TRBV3-2), with TRBD2 matching over 13 bases. The CDR3 contains 19 residues. The germline CDR1 and CDR2 sequences are LGHDT and YNNKEL (reference sequence). V trimming: 3 bases; J trimming: 7 bases; junction bases outside the gene matches: 15.